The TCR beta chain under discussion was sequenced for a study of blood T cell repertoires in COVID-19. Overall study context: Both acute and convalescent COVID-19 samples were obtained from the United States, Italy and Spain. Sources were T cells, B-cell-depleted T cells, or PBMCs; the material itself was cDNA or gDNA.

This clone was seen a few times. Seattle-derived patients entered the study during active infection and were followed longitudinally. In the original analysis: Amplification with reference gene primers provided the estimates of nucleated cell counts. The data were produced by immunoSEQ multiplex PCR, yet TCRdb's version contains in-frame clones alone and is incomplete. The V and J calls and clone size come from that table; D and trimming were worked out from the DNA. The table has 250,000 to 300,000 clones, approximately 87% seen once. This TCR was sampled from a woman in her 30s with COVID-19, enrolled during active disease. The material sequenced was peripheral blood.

Written as DNA, the CDR3 is TGTGCCAGCAGCCCGAATCGGGACAGCAGAAATCAGCCCCAGCATTTT. Protein product: CASSPNRDSRNQPQHF. V usage is TRBV7-8 and J usage is TRBJ1-5; 7 nucleotides align to TRBD1. Trimming removed 5 bases from V and 4 bases from J; junction bases left unmatched: 11. This CDR3 spans 16 amino acids. Germline CDR1 SGHVS, CDR2 FQNEAQ.